This T cell receptor (beta chain) comes out of a study of blood T cell repertoires in COVID-19. Study-level information: Donors in the United States, Italy and Spain gave samples during acute or convalescent COVID-19. In each case, the material was cDNA or gDNA derived from T cells, B-cell-depleted T cells, or PBMCs.

Here immunoSEQ multiplex PCR was the method, and the copy in TCRdb shows in-frame clones only, minus some. Of approximately 200,000 clones in the sample, more than 70% are singletons; the top ten hold roughly 2.5%. Germline values: CDR1 MDHEN, CDR2 SYDVKM. The V and J ends lost 7 bases and 0 bases respectively, with 9 bases between them. This CDR3 is built from 13 residues. The source of this sequence is an older woman with acute or convalescent COVID-19. Material: peripheral blood. This rearrangement joins TRBV28 to TRBJ1-2; no clear D. DNA for the CDR3: TGTGCCAGCACTGGAGGAGCTAACTATGGCTACACCTTC. It translates to CASTGGANYGYTF.